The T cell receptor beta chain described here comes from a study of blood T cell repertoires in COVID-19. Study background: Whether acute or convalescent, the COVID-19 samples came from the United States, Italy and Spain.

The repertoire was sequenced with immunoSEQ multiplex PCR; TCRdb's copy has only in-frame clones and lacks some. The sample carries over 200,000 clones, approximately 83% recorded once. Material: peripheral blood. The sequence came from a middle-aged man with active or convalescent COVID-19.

CDR3 coding DNA: TGTGCCAGCAGCGCCCTGGCGCGGGCAGCGCAGTATTTT. Protein: CASSALARAAQYF. The V call is TRBV7-2, the J call TRBJ2-3, with D possibly matching TRBD2 (5 bases). CDR3 length: 13 residues. V gave up 5 bases and J gave up 10 bases, with 16 bases separating them. Germline V gene lookup returns CDR1 SGHTA and CDR2 FQGNSA.